A single sample gave rise to the 15 T cell receptor beta chains below, sequenced in a study of blood T cells in healthy people across ages. Then a second PCR, running about 7 to 11 cycles, was carried out with a sample-barcoded 5' primer and a J-beta primer mix. TCRdb re-analysed the 5' RACE reads in MiXCR, keeping a single row per CDR3 protein. The sample contains 650,000 to 1,000,000 distinct CDR3 sequences, about 37% of which appear only once. The sample consisted of blood. The receptors were gathered from a man younger than 35 in good health.

V and J are TRBV12-3 or TRBV12-4 and TRBJ1-1; TRBD1 matches 7 bases. The CDR3 is 12 residues long. After removal of 5 bases from V and 11 bases from J, the junction contained 8 bases not matched to a gene. The DNA for the CDR3 is TGTGCCAGCAGTCCATCCGGGACAGTGGCTTTCTTT. It codes for CASSPSGTVAFF.

As regards this clonotype: At one boundary the junction diverges from the germline segment, which might be a read error. The CDR3 sequence is CAIRERDTGELFF. The CDR3 DNA sequence: TGTGCCATCCGTGAACGGGACACCGGGGAGCTGTTTTTT. The J gene is TRBJ2-2, the V gene TRBV10-3; no reliable D call. This CDR3 spans 13 amino acids. From germline, CDR1 is ENHRY and CDR2 SYGVKD.

This clonotype was found once. The chain has TRBV7-8 and TRBJ2-2; 7 positions agree with TRBD2. Germline lookup yields CDR1 SGHVS and CDR2 FQNEAQ. Trimming cost V 2 bases and J 2 bases; bases outside gene matches: 5. This CDR3 comprises 16 residues. The CDR3: CASSLNPGLNTGELFF. Here the CDR3 DNA reads TGTGCCAGCAGCTTAAATCCGGGACTAAACACCGGGGAGCTGTTTTTT.

In the case of this clonotype: Since a much larger clone is just one base distant, this may be a read error. The chain uses TRBV20-1 and TRBJ2-7; 7 bases map to TRBD1. V shed 5 bases and J 5 bases; nucleotides not matched to a gene: 12. The CDR3 has 14 residues. CDR1 and CDR2 (germline): DFQATT, SNEGSKA (reference sequence). The CDR3 DNA is TGCAGTGCTCGAAACCGGGACAGTTATGACGAGCAGTACTTC. Translated, it gives CSARNRDSYDEQYF.

This clonotype was recorded many times. This chain links TRBV12-3 or TRBV12-4 with TRBJ2-1; no clear D gene. CDR3 length: 12 residues. V was pared by 2 bases and J by 12 bases, with 11 bases between. The CDR3, as DNA: TGTGCCAGCAGTTTAACGAGAAGACCGCAGTTCTTC. This sequence encodes CASSLTRRPQFF.

This clonotype has only one observation. The chain uses TRBV20-1 and TRBJ2-3, with 7 bases matching TRBD1. Germline V gene lookup returns CDR1 DFQATT and CDR2 SNEGSKA (reference sequence). J was trimmed by 5 bases and V by 3 bases; bases with no gene match: 11. The CDR3 runs 15 residues. The CDR3 DNA sequence: TGCAGTGCTAGGTGGGCAGGGGGTTTGGGAGATACGCAGTATTTT. Amino acids: CSARWAGGLGDTQYF.

The CDR3 spells CASRFYNEQFF. The CDR3 nucleotides read TGTGCCAGCAGATTTTACAATGAGCAGTTCTTC. The chain has TRBV6-2 or TRBV6-3 and TRBJ2-1; D is unresolved. The CDR3 runs to 11 residues. Looked up from germline, CDR1 is MNHEY and CDR2 is SVGEGT. Trimming took 6 bases from V and 4 from J, leaving 4 bases between them.

The rearrangement joins TRBV6-1 to TRBJ2-5, with TRBD1 as a possible D gene (5 bases). Germline V gene sequence: CDR1 MNHNS, CDR2 SASEGT. Trimming pared 3 bases from V and 2 bases from J, leaving 13 bases between. The CDR3 spans 15 residues. DNA for the CDR3: TGTGCCAGCAGTGATGGCAGGGTCCTTCAAGAGACCCAGTACTTC. The encoded protein is CASSDGRVLQETQYF.

In its sample, this clonotype was seen a few times. J is TRBJ2-1 and V is TRBV5-1; the D is unclear. The end of the DNA aligns better with TRBJ2-7, so the J call may be wrong. This CDR3 has 15 residues. In germline, CDR1 is SGHRS, CDR2 YFSETQ. Here the CDR3 DNA reads TGCGCCAGCAGCTTGGCACAGAGCTCCTACAATGAGCAGTACTTC. Translating gives CASSLAQSSYNEQYF.

This clonotype was observed a few times. CDR3 protein: CASSQEWEATGEAYGYTF. In nucleotides, the CDR3 is TGCGCCAGCAGCCAAGAATGGGAAGCGACAGGGGAGGCCTATGGCTACACCTTC. The chain recombines TRBV4-3 with TRBJ1-2, with TRBD1 identical over 8 bases. V lost 0 bases, J lost 4 bases, and 13 bases stayed unmatched. The CDR3 extends over 18 amino acids. Germline-derived CDR1 and CDR2 are LGHNA and YSLEER.

The chain uses TRBV7-8 and TRBJ1-1; D is undetermined. V lost 5 bases, J lost 5 bases, and 15 bases lay in between. The CDR3 contains 14 residues. Germline V gene lookup returns CDR1 SGHVS and CDR2 FQNEAQ. The CDR3 here is CASSIDGFGTEAFF. CDR3 sequence (DNA): TGTGCCAGCAGCATCGACGGGTTCGGGACTGAAGCTTTCTTT.

Of note for this clonotype: The junction departs from the called germline gene at one end, perhaps through a read error. CDR3 sequence: CACSQDRGWNSPLHF. The CDR3 DNA follows: TGCGCCTGCAGCCAAGACAGGGGGTGGAATTCACCCCTCCACTTT. The chain is built from TRBV4-3 and TRBJ1-6, with 9 bases fitting TRBD1. This CDR3 is 15 amino acids long. CDR1 and CDR2 (germline): LGHNA, YSLEER.

The table lists this clonotype with a few counts. CDR3 in DNA: TGCGCCAGCAGCCAACAGTTTACTAGCGGGTGGAAGTGGTCAATCTCCTACAATGAGCAGTTCTTC. It codes for CASSQQFTSGWKWSISYNEQFF. The chain uses TRBV4-3 and TRBJ2-1; 9 bases match TRBD2. J gave up 0 bases and V 2 bases, and 20 bases lay outside the gene matches. CDR1 and CDR2 (germline): LGHNA, YSLEER. The CDR3 covers 22 residues.

The gene calls are TRBV7-6 and TRBJ1-5; possible D gene TRBD1, 6 bases. V was cut by 1 base and J by 5 bases, with 9 bases left in between. The CDR3 contains 14 residues. Germline assignment: CDR1 SGHVS and CDR2 FNYEAQ. In DNA, the CDR3 is TGTGCCAGCAGCTTAGGACAGGATGATCAGCCCCAGCATTTT. As protein: CASSLGQDDQPQHF. The whole variable domain, filled in from reference TRBV7-6 and TRBJ1-5, reads GAGVSQSPRYKVTKRGQDVALRCDPISGHVSLYWYRQALGQGPEFLTYFNYEAQQDKSGLPNDRFSAERPEGSISTLTIQRTEQRDSAMYRCASSLGQDDQPQHFGDGTRLSIL.

V and J are TRBV20-1 and TRBJ2-1; either TRBD1 or TRBD2 may supply D (5 bases each). This CDR3 is 17 amino acids long. V was pared by 5 bases and J by 6 bases, with 26 bases between. The germline gives CDR1 DFQATT, CDR2 SNEGSKA (reference sequence). CDR3 protein: CSAQAGGWAEGPNEQFF. CDR3 DNA sequence: TGCAGTGCTCAAGCTGGGGGTTGGGCGGAAGGCCCCAATGAGCAGTTCTTC.